Below, 10 T cell receptor beta chains from the same sample are listed, as sequenced in a study of graft-versus-host responses after intestinal transplantation (dated by TCRdb to the early 2020s). Library prep was done by the immunoSEQ multiplex PCR assay. This immuneACCESS table, as held by TCRdb, lists in-frame sequences with V and J called but not all clones. Of the missing ones, under half trace to an unresolved V gene in checked studies; the others have no known cause. Present in this sample are roughly 75,000 clones, roughly 89% of which were seen just once. Of the sample, roughly 0.1% falls within the top ten clones. Per the publication, the time point label means: cells obtained before transplantation from donor or recipient. No antigens are known for them. Sequencing used unstimulated CD4+ T cells sorted from spleen or lymph node cells, obtained before intestinal transplant. All receptors come from a human donor who received an intestinal transplant.

This clone was seen a handful of times. The chain uses TRBV4-3 and TRBJ1-4, with TRBD1 identical over 7 bases. Germline CDR1 LGHNA, CDR2 YSLEER. There are 16 residues in the CDR3. The V segment lost 3 bases and the J segment 7 bases; nucleotides outside the gene matches: 11. Here the CDR3 reads CASSHGINRDSEKLFF. CDR3 sequence (DNA): TGCGCCAGCAGCCACGGAATAAACCGGGACAGTGAAAAACTGTTTTTT.

The chain uses TRBV6-1 and TRBJ2-7; 8 bases fit TRBD1. The length of the CDR3 is 14 residues. Per germline, CDR1 MNHNS and CDR2 SASEGT. V shed 8 bases and J 3 bases; nucleotides not matched to a gene: 9. This chain's CDR3 is CASQFLGTGYEQYF. CDR3 nucleotides: TGTGCCAGCCAGTTCTTAGGGACAGGCTACGAGCAGTACTTC.

This sequence joins TRBV7-9 and TRBJ2-7; a possible D gene is TRBD2 (6 bases). The CDR3 is made up of 14 amino acids. V lost 1 base and J 4 bases, leaving 11 bases between the germline ends. Germline V gene lookup returns CDR1 SEHNR and CDR2 FQNEAQ (reference sequence). The CDR3 is CASSLEPGGYEQYF. In DNA, the CDR3 is TGTGCCAGCAGCTTAGAACCCGGAGGGTACGAGCAGTACTTC.

The CDR3 spells CASSQDLQGETQYF. In DNA form, the CDR3 reads TGCGCCAGCAGCCAAGATCTCCAGGGAGAGACCCAGTACTTC. The chain combines TRBV4-1 with TRBJ2-5; a possible D gene is TRBD1 (5 bases). The CDR3 runs 14 residues. Germline V gene data show CDR1 as MGHRA and CDR2 as YSYEKL. V lost 0 bases, J lost 4 bases, and 9 bases lay in between.

This clone was seen only a few times. The chain couples TRBV5-8 to TRBJ1-5; 10 bases fit TRBD1. CDR3 size: 14 residues. V was clipped by 4 bases and J by 8 bases; unmatched bases: 6. Germline assignment: CDR1 SGHTS and CDR2 YDEGEE. The CDR3 loop reads CASSPRDRGKPQHF. The CDR3 nucleotides are TGTGCCAGCAGCCCTCGGGACAGGGGAAAGCCCCAGCATTTT.

The chain recombines TRBV19 with TRBJ2-7; D not resolved. Per the germline V gene, CDR1 is LNHDA and CDR2 is SQIVND (reference sequence). Trimming took 1 base from V and 3 from J, leaving 10 bases between them. CDR3 size: 14 residues. The CDR3 is CASSIAAGYYEQYF. The CDR3 DNA sequence: TGTGCCAGTAGTATAGCGGCAGGCTACTACGAGCAGTACTTC.

The chain combines TRBV4-3 with TRBJ2-2; 7 bases fit TRBD2. The CDR3 sequence is 16 residues long. Germline CDR1 LGHNA, CDR2 YSLEER. Trimming cost V 0 bases and J 4 bases; bases outside gene matches: 5. The CDR3 sequence is CASSQDDGRATGELFF. The CDR3 DNA reads as TGCGCCAGCAGCCAAGATGATGGGAGGGCCACCGGGGAGCTGTTTTTT.

The J gene is TRBJ2-7, the V gene TRBV21-1; TRBD1, the table's D call, lacks a check against the DNA. TRBV21-1 is designated a pseudogene. The CDR3 has 15 amino acids. The CDR3 spells CASSSRQGSIYEQYF. In nucleotides, the CDR3 is TGTGCCAGCAGCTCTCGACAGGGAAGTATCTACGAGCAGTACTTC.

The chain couples TRBV4-2 to TRBJ1-6; D not certain. The germline gives CDR1 LGHNA, CDR2 YNFKEQ. This CDR3 contains 16 residues. V was cut by 4 bases and J by 9 bases, with 19 bases left in between. CDR3 loop: CASSPVNPGLGSPLHF. Here the CDR3 DNA reads TGTGCCAGCAGCCCAGTCAATCCGGGTTTAGGTTCACCCCTCCACTTT.

The table lists this clone with a few counts. The V gene is TRBV4-1, the J gene TRBJ2-7; 10 positions match TRBD1. The V gene's germline CDR1 is MGHRA and CDR2 YSYEKL. CDR3 length: 16 amino acids. The junction had 6 bases not matched to a gene; V was cut back by 0 bases and J by 4 bases. The CDR3 region has the DNA TGCGCCAGCAGCCAAGATATCGGACAGGGGGGGTACGAGCAGTACTTC. It codes for CASSQDIGQGGYEQYF.